A single sample gave rise to the 10 T cell receptor beta chains below, sequenced in a study of blood T cells in healthy people across ages. A second PCR of roughly 6 to 12 cycles used a sample-barcoded 5' primer and a J-beta primer mix. One entry per CDR3 protein results from TCRdb running MiXCR on the 5' RACE reads. The sample carries approximately 800,000 distinct CDR3 sequences, 58% recorded once. The sequenced sample consisted of blood. All receptors derive from a man aged 25 to 45 in good health.

V usage is TRBV6-5 and J usage is TRBJ1-1; tentative D call: TRBD1 (5 bases). From germline, CDR1 is MNHEY and CDR2 SVGAGI. The CDR3 has 16 residues. The ends were cut back, 6 bases at V and 1 base at J, with 18 bases in the middle. The CDR3 loop reads CASRVTIPGRNTEAFF. DNA for the CDR3: TGTGCCAGCAGGGTAACCATCCCAGGGAGGAACACTGAAGCTTTCTTT.

CDR3 coding DNA: TGCAGTGCTACCTCAAGGCAGGCGAAAAATGAAAAACTGTTTTTT. Protein: CSATSRQAKNEKLFF. V is TRBV20-1 and J is TRBJ1-4; D unclear. The CDR3 length is 15 residues. Trimming removed 4 bases at V and 5 bases at J, with 17 bases between. CDR1 and CDR2 from the germline V gene are DFQATT and SNEGSKA (reference sequence).

V usage is TRBV20-1 and J usage is TRBJ2-5; D tentatively reads TRBD1 or TRBD2 (5 bases each). Trimming left V 5 bases short and J 3 bases short, with 16 bases between. The CDR3 runs to 14 residues. Looked up from germline, CDR1 is DFQATT and CDR2 is SNEGSKA (reference sequence). CDR3 sequence reads: CSARPARGEETQYF. DNA of the CDR3: TGCAGTGCTCGCCCCGCGAGGGGCGAAGAGACCCAGTACTTC.

This clonotype was seen more than once but under ten times. The chain recombines TRBV11-1 with TRBJ1-1; D gene ambiguous. This CDR3 has 12 amino acids. Germline V gene lookup returns CDR1 SGHAT and CDR2 FQDESV (reference sequence). The V gene lost 6 bases and the J gene lost 5 bases, with 10 bases spanning the gap. The CDR3 loop is CASRYGGTEAFF. The CDR3 bases are TGTGCCAGCAGGTATGGAGGGACTGAAGCTTTCTTT.

This clonotype occurred once. This chain uses TRBV7-2 with TRBJ1-2, with D uncertain. Germline loops: CDR1 SGHTA, CDR2 FQGNSA. V lost 4 bases and J 7 bases, leaving 16 bases between the germline ends. This CDR3 spans 14 amino acids. DNA of the CDR3: TGTGCCAGCAGCTCACCAAACACATACACTGGCTACACCTTC. It yields the protein CASSSPNTYTGYTF.

The chain carries TRBV15 and TRBJ1-2; D remains ambiguous. Trimming pared 1 base from V and 6 bases from J, leaving 12 bases between. Germline assignment: CDR1 LNHNV and CDR2 YYDKDF (reference sequence). The length of the CDR3 is 14 residues. The CDR3 is CATSRVLEGDGYTF. CDR3 DNA: TGTGCCACCAGCAGAGTATTGGAGGGAGATGGCTACACCTTC.

This rearrangement joins TRBV5-1 to TRBJ2-5; 8 bases agree with TRBD1. CDR3 length: 16 residues. The trim removed 4 bases at V and 5 bases at J, leaving 13 bases unmatched. The germline gives CDR1 SGHRS, CDR2 YFSETQ. CDR3 in DNA: TGCGCCAGCAGCAGTAGCCCTGGACAGGGATTGGAGACCCAGTACTTC. Translating gives CASSSSPGQGLETQYF.

This clonotype was seen just once. This chain uses TRBV12-3 or TRBV12-4 with TRBJ1-1; D call uncertain. Deletions cut 6 bases from V and 4 bases from J, with 12 bases between. This CDR3 contains 13 residues. CDR3 protein: CASSRLFRTEAFF. The CDR3 bases are TGTGCCAGCAGCCGCCTTTTTCGCACTGAAGCTTTCTTT.

This clonotype turned up a few times. The chain couples TRBV7-3 to TRBJ2-5; 8 positions match TRBD1. The DNA matches TRBJ2-7 better at its end, which makes the J call doubtful. CDR3 length: 14 amino acids. The germline V gene has CDR1 SGHTA and CDR2 FQGTGA. For the CDR3, the DNA is TGTGCCAGCAGCTTATCTGCAGGGACAGGCGAGCAGTACTTC. Translated: CASSLSAGTGEQYF.

This clonotype was detected once. The V and J genes are TRBV7-2 and TRBJ2-1; D is undetermined. CDR3 size: 13 residues. Per the germline V gene, CDR1 is SGHTA and CDR2 is FQGNSA. Trimming removed 7 bases from V and 9 bases from J, with 16 bases in between. The CDR3 reads CASKMSPVSEQFF. As DNA, the CDR3 is TGTGCCAGCAAAATGTCCCCGGTAAGTGAGCAGTTCTTC.